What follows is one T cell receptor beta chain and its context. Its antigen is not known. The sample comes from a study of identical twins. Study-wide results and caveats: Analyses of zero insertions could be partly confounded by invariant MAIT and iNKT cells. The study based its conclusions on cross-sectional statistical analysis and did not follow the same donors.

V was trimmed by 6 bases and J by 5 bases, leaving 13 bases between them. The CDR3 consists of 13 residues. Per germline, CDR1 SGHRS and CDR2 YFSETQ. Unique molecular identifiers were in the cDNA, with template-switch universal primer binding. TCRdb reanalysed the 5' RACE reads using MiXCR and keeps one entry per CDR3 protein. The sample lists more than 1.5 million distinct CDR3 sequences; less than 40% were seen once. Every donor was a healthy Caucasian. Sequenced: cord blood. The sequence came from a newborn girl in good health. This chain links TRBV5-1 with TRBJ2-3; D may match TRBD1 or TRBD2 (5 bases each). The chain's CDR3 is CASTRDPEDTQYF. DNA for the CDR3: TGCGCCAGCACCAGGGACCCGGAAGATACGCAGTATTTT.